The present entry profiles one T cell receptor beta chain with its context. The target antigen is unknown. The source of the sample is a study of beta chain features in type 1 diabetes. Broader study findings: Among all four CD4+ subsets, Type 1 diabetes patients had TCRB CDR3s that were moderately but significantly shorter. Compared with healthy donors, patients appeared to share more similar naive, central memory and regulatory TCRB repertoires. Fewer junction insertions and more nucleotide deletions appeared in type 1 diabetes patients.

cDNA synthesis used the whole RNA isolate, giving expressed TCRB sequences. Profiling relied on immunoSEQ multiplex PCR, and the TCRdb table lists in-frame clones only, not all of them. The table has around 240,000 clones, approximately 16% seen once. This clonotype was obtained from a man aged 25-45 years with type 1 diabetes. What was sequenced was naive CD4+ T cells from blood.

CDR3 sequence: CASSVEVNTEAFF. CDR3 coding DNA: TGTGCCAGCAGCGTTGAGGTAAATACTGAAGCTTTCTTT. The gene calls are TRBV7-9 and TRBJ1-1; no clear D. This CDR3 spans 13 amino acids. Trimming stripped 5 bases from V and 5 bases from J, with 12 bases between. CDR1 is SEHNR, CDR2 FQNEAQ, per germline (reference sequence).